A single sample is the source of the 28 T cell receptor beta chains below, sequenced in a study of T cell repertoires in ileal Crohn's disease. Method: immunoSEQ multiplex PCR; TCRdb's copy keeps in-frame clones and lacks some. The table includes some 14,000 clones, 78% detected once. Sequencing was performed on ileal tissue. Source of these receptors: an adult with Crohn's disease.

The V call is TRBV9, the J call TRBJ2-7; no definite D call. V lost 2 bases, J lost 3 bases, and 9 bases lay in between. Germline lookup yields CDR1 SGDLS and CDR2 YYNGEE. The CDR3 sequence is 13 residues long. The CDR3 bases are TGTGCCAGCAGCGTTGGCCTGAACTACGAGCAGTACTTC. It yields the protein CASSVGLNYEQYF.

CDR3 sequence (DNA): TGTGCCAGCAGCCCCCGACCTAGGGAAAAACTGTTTTTT. Amino acids: CASSPRPREKLFF. The V gene is TRBV11-2, the J gene TRBJ1-4, with D unclear. Germline loops: CDR1 SGHAT, CDR2 FQNNGV. V was trimmed by 5 bases and J by 8 bases, leaving 12 bases between them. This CDR3 contains 13 residues.

The rearrangement uses TRBV5-1 and TRBJ2-7; D call uncertain. V was trimmed by 4 bases and J by 7 bases, leaving 9 bases between them. The CDR3 length is 11 residues. The germline CDR1 and CDR2 sequences are SGHRS and YFSETQ. Here the CDR3 reads CASSGSREQYF. CDR3 nucleotide sequence: TGCGCCAGCAGCGGTTCTAGGGAGCAGTACTTC. Supplemented by reference TRBV5-1 and TRBJ2-7, the full variable domain reads KAGVTQTPRYLIKTRGQQVTLSCSPISGHRSVSWYQQTPGQGLQFLFEYFSETQRNKGNFPGRFSGRQFSNSRSEMNVSTLELGDSALYLCASSGSREQYFGPGTRLTVT.

The table lists this clone with a count of one. CDR3 sequence (DNA): TGTGCCAGCAGTGACCAGCGGGGTTACACCGGGGAGCTGTTTTTT. Translated: CASSDQRGYTGELFF. The chain uses TRBV6-1 and TRBJ2-2; 7 bases line up with TRBD2. From germline, CDR1 is MNHNS and CDR2 SASEGT. The CDR3 consists of 15 residues. V lost 3 bases to trimming and J lost 3 bases; unmatched junction nucleotides: 4.

The V call is TRBV2, the J call TRBJ2-7; 14 positions match TRBD2. V trimming: 6 bases; J trimming: 3 bases; junction bases outside the gene matches: 1. Germline lookup yields CDR1 SNHLY and CDR2 FYNNEI. The CDR3 loop spans 14 amino acids. The CDR3 region is CASRGTSGGYEQYF. As DNA, the CDR3 is TGTGCCAGCAGAGGGACTAGCGGGGGCTACGAGCAGTACTTC.

This rearrangement joins TRBV25-1 to TRBJ2-7; 14 bases map to TRBD2. Germline assignment: CDR1 MGHDK and CDR2 SYGVNS. V was clipped by 3 bases and J by 5 bases; unmatched bases: 9. This CDR3 spans 17 amino acids. The CDR3 spells CASSDRPQTSGGDEQYF. The DNA for the CDR3 is TGTGCCAGCAGTGACCGCCCCCAGACTAGCGGGGGGGACGAGCAGTACTTC.

The rearrangement links TRBV7-2 to TRBJ2-7; 10 positions match TRBD1. Looked up from germline, CDR1 is SGHTA and CDR2 is FQGNSA. With 5 bases clipped from V and 4 bases from J, the junction kept 8 bases outside the gene matches. This CDR3 region has 15 residues. CDR3 sequence reads: CASSRTGGSEYEQYF. The DNA for the CDR3 is TGTGCCAGCAGCCGGACAGGGGGAAGTGAGTACGAGCAGTACTTC.

The chain employs TRBV5-6 and TRBJ1-4; D unclear. Germline lookup yields CDR1 SGHDT and CDR2 YYEEEE. The CDR3 runs to 14 residues. V was pared by 4 bases and J by 6 bases, with 13 bases between. The chain's CDR3 is CASSRYDVDEKLFF. The CDR3 DNA follows: TGTGCCAGCAGCCGGTACGATGTGGATGAAAAACTGTTTTTT.

The rearrangement uses TRBV7-6 and TRBJ2-7; D gene uncertain. The CDR3 sequence is 14 residues long. Germline-derived CDR1 and CDR2 are SGHVS and FNYEAQ. The ends were cut back, 1 base at V and 2 bases at J, with 9 bases in the middle. CDR3 sequence reads: CASSLVGSPYEQYF. DNA of the CDR3: TGTGCCAGCAGCTTAGTCGGGTCCCCCTACGAGCAGTACTTC.

The V gene is TRBV5-4, the J gene TRBJ2-5; the match to TRBD2 covers 10 bases. V trimming: 0 bases; J trimming: 4 bases; junction bases outside the gene matches: 9. CDR1 SGHNT and CDR2 YYREEE come from the germline V gene (reference sequence). This CDR3 spans 17 amino acids. CDR3 amino acids: CASSLAVGAGGRETQYF. The CDR3 DNA reads as TGTGCCAGCAGCTTGGCCGTGGGAGCGGGGGGGCGAGAGACCCAGTACTTC.

In its sample, this clone was seen a few times. The CDR3 sequence is CASSIQNYGYTF. DNA of the CDR3: TGTGCCAGCAGCATCCAAAACTATGGCTACACCTTC. The V and J genes are TRBV7-2 and TRBJ1-2; D is unresolved. Germline V lookup: CDR1 SGHTA, CDR2 FQGNSA. The V gene lost 5 bases and the J gene lost 2 bases, with 6 bases spanning the gap. CDR3 length: 12 residues.

This clone was seen once. The chain couples TRBV5-1 to TRBJ2-3, with D possibly TRBD1 on 7 matching bases. The V end was cut by 9 bases, the J end by 2 bases, with 16 bases between. The length of the CDR3 is 14 residues. CDR1 is SGHRS and CDR2 is YFSETQ in the germline V gene. The CDR3 DNA sequence: TGCGCCACTTCAGGGGGGAGAGTCACAGATACGCAGTATTTT. Translation: CATSGGRVTDTQYF.

V usage is TRBV2 and J usage is TRBJ2-3, with 8 bases matching TRBD2. Germline values: CDR1 SNHLY, CDR2 FYNNEI. The CDR3 runs 16 residues. Trimming cost V 2 bases and J 3 bases; bases outside gene matches: 7. CDR3 region: CASSENTGGPTDTQYF. In DNA, the CDR3 is TGTGCCAGCAGTGAAAATACGGGGGGGCCGACAGATACGCAGTATTTT.

This clone was seen just once. The chain employs TRBV25-1 and TRBJ1-2, with 8 bases identical to TRBD1. Losses at the gene ends were 1 base for V and 7 bases for J; bases not matched to a gene: 5. The CDR3 loop spans 14 amino acids. Germline lookup yields CDR1 MGHDK and CDR2 SYGVNS. CDR3 sequence (DNA): TGTGCCAGCAGTGAATCGGCAGGGGGCACTGGCTACACCTTC. Protein product: CASSESAGGTGYTF.

The chain is built from TRBV28 and TRBJ2-7; 10 bases agree with TRBD2. The CDR3 runs to 15 residues. Germline V gene sequence: CDR1 MDHEN, CDR2 SYDVKM. J gave up 8 bases and V 5 bases, and 12 bases lay outside the gene matches. CDR3 coding DNA: TGTGCCAGCAGTCTGATTAGCGGGGGGATTCGGAAGCAGTACTTC. This encodes CASSLISGGIRKQYF.

The rearrangement links TRBV7-2 to TRBJ1-3, with D unclear. This CDR3 is 16 amino acids long. V dropped 2 bases and J dropped 0 bases, with 11 bases sitting between them. Germline V gene data show CDR1 as SGHTA and CDR2 as FQGNSA. In DNA, the CDR3 is TGTGCCAGCAGCTTAATAGGGCGGGCCTCTGGAAACACCATATATTTT. Translating it yields CASSLIGRASGNTIYF.

V usage is TRBV4-3 and J usage is TRBJ2-3; 11 bases align to TRBD2. Germline V gene lookup returns CDR1 LGHNA and CDR2 YSLEER. V lost 1 base and J lost 4; bases outside the gene matches: 1. The length of the CDR3 is 15 residues. As DNA, the CDR3 is TGCGCCAGCAGCCAAGTTAGCGGGGGGGCAGATACGCAGTATTTT. Protein: CASSQVSGGADTQYF.

The V gene is TRBV28, the J gene TRBJ2-7, with TRBD2 matching over 7 bases. Germline CDR1 reads MDHEN; CDR2 reads SYDVKM. V gave up 6 bases and J gave up 2 bases; unmatched junction bases: 7. CDR3 length equals 14 residues. CDR3 protein: CASRGSGNAYEQYF. The CDR3 bases are TGTGCCAGCAGGGGAAGCGGGAACGCCTACGAGCAGTACTTC. The complete variable domain, with remaining parts taken from reference TRBV28 and TRBJ2-7, reads DVKVTQSSRYLVKRTGEKVFLECVQDMDHENMFWYRQDPGLGLRLIYFSYDVKMKEKGDIPEGYSVSREKKERFSLILESASTNQTSMYLCASRGSGNAYEQYFGPGTRLTVT.

The chain has TRBV2 and TRBJ2-5, with D possibly TRBD2 on 6 matching bases. The germline CDR1 and CDR2 sequences are SNHLY and FYNNEI. Trimming stripped 2 bases from V and 2 bases from J, with 12 bases between. This CDR3 comprises 15 residues. CDR3 nucleotides: TGTGCCAGCAGTGAACGGCGGGACCGTCAAGAGACCCAGTACTTC. Amino acid sequence: CASSERRDRQETQYF. The full variable domain, its missing parts supplied by reference TRBV2 and TRBJ2-5, is EPEVTQTPSHQVTQMGQEVILRCVPISNHLYFYWYRQILGQKVEFLVSFYNNEISEKSEIFDDQFSVERPDGSNFTLKIRSTKLEDSAMYFCASSERRDRQETQYFGPGTRLLVL.

The chain joins TRBV18 to TRBJ2-2, with a possible D match to TRBD1 (5 bases). This CDR3 region has 14 residues. Trimming cost V 4 bases and J 2 bases, with 8 bases left between them. Germline CDR1 and CDR2: KGHSH and LQKENI. The chain's CDR3 is CASSQGANTGELFF. CDR3 sequence (DNA): TGTGCCAGCTCACAAGGGGCTAACACCGGGGAGCTGTTTTTT.

The chain's CDR3 is CASSPRTGGAFAQYF. The CDR3 DNA follows: TGCGCCAGCAGCCCCAGGACAGGGGGCGCTTTTGCCCAGTACTTC. This chain uses TRBV5-1 with TRBJ2-5, with 11 bases matching TRBD1. CDR3 length equals 15 residues. CDR1 and CDR2 (germline): SGHRS, YFSETQ. V shed 4 bases and J 9 bases; nucleotides not matched to a gene: 11.

The chain is built from TRBV6-6 and TRBJ2-2, with D perhaps matching TRBD2 (6 bases). V shed 7 bases and J shed 1 base, with 13 bases lying between them. In germline, CDR1 is MNHNY, CDR2 SVGAGI (reference sequence). The CDR3 consists of 15 residues. The CDR3 here is CASNSGTGNTGELFF. The CDR3 nucleotides are TGTGCCAGCAATTCCGGGACTGGGAACACCGGGGAGCTGTTTTTT.

This clone occurred once. The chain couples TRBV28 to TRBJ2-1; 10 bases align to TRBD2. CDR3 size: 15 residues. Germline V CDR1 and CDR2: MDHEN, SYDVKM. The ends lost 5 bases at V and 6 bases at J; junction bases unmatched: 7. In DNA form, the CDR3 reads TGTGCCAGCAGTCCGCTAGCGGGGGCAACCAATGAGCAGTTCTTC. Translating gives CASSPLAGATNEQFF.

The chain recombines TRBV27 with TRBJ1-5; 8 nucleotides line up with TRBD1. V lost 1 base and J lost 2; bases outside the gene matches: 4. The germline CDR1 and CDR2 sequences are MNHEY and SMNVEV (reference sequence). There are 16 residues in the CDR3. This CDR3 reads CASSLFKTGGNQPQHF. In DNA, the CDR3 is TGTGCCAGCAGTTTATTTAAGACAGGGGGCAATCAGCCCCAGCATTTT.

The chain has TRBV5-1 and TRBJ2-5; D might be TRBD2 (5 bases). CDR3 length: 13 amino acids. Germline CDR1 reads SGHRS; CDR2 reads YFSETQ. V was pared by 0 bases and J by 3 bases, with 6 bases between. CDR3 DNA sequence: TGCGCCAGCAGCTTGGCCGGGAAAGAGACCCAGTACTTC. Translation: CASSLAGKETQYF. The full variable domain, its missing parts supplied by reference TRBV5-1 and TRBJ2-5, is KAGVTQTPRYLIKTRGQQVTLSCSPISGHRSVSWYQQTPGQGLQFLFEYFSETQRNKGNFPGRFSGRQFSNSRSEMNVSTLELGDSALYLCASSLAGKETQYFGPGTRLLVL.

The genes are TRBV9 and TRBJ2-3; 11 bases agree with TRBD2. V dropped 3 bases and J dropped 2; count of bases not matched to a gene: 5. The CDR3 has 16 amino acids. Germline V CDR1 and CDR2: SGDLS, YYNGEE. CDR3 in DNA: TGTGCCAGCAGCGCGCTAGCGGGGGGATACACAGATACGCAGTATTTT. This codes for CASSALAGGYTDTQYF.

This clone appeared a single time. V gene TRBV29-1 combines with J gene TRBJ2-7; TRBD1 matches at 11 bases. Germline CDR1 is SQVTM and CDR2 is ANQGSEA. V lost 7 bases and J lost 5; bases outside the gene matches: 13. This CDR3 has 15 amino acids. This chain's CDR3 is CSAKSWDRGTHEQYF. For the CDR3, the DNA is TGCAGCGCCAAGAGCTGGGACAGGGGGACCCACGAGCAGTACTTC.

This clone was observed a few times. The chain recombines TRBV7-2 with TRBJ1-4; 7 nucleotides align to TRBD1. With 5 bases clipped from V and 8 bases from J, the junction kept 14 bases outside the gene matches. The V gene's germline CDR1 is SGHTA and CDR2 FQGNSA. The CDR3 length is 16 residues. The CDR3 reads CASSPQPTGMREKLFF. Here the CDR3 DNA reads TGTGCCAGCAGCCCACAACCGACAGGGATGCGGGAAAAACTGTTTTTT.